This record concerns one T cell receptor beta chain sequence. This sample was included in a study of T cell changes during pregnancy in multiple sclerosis. This table comes from immunoSEQ multiplex PCR, and its TCRdb copy is limited to in-frame clones, with some not included. The data hold around 63,000 clones, with approximately 92% observed a single time. CDR3 length: 17 amino acids. Trimming shortened V by 0 bases and J by 0 bases, and 13 bases separated the two germline ends. Germline V gene data show CDR1 as LGHNA and CDR2 as YSLEER. The sequence was collected from a female donor in good health, enrolled as a control in a pregnancy study. The V and J genes are TRBV4-3 and TRBJ2-3, with unresolved D. The sequencing used CD8+ T cells from peripheral blood mononuclear cells, collected in the third trimester of pregnancy. The CDR3 bases are TGCGCCAGCAGCCAAGATAATTGGGCAGATAGCACAGATACGCAGTATTTT. Translation gives CASSQDNWADSTDTQYF.